This T cell receptor beta chain emerged from a study of blood T cell repertoires in COVID-19 (dated by TCRdb to the early 2020s). Broadly, across the study: Samples covering the acute and convalescent phases of COVID-19 were provided by collaborators in the United States, Italy and Spain. The samples were drawn from the first 160 participants of the ongoing ImmuneRACE study and from 1,254 subjects provided by 6 global collaborators. The repertoires were released in a freely available public database meant as a resource for research on the immune response to SARS-CoV-2. Deeply sampled blood TCRbeta repertoires from subjects exposed to, actively infected with, or recovered from COVID-19 were included in the dataset. The material from the prospective study consisted of cDNA or gDNA derived from T cells, B-cell-depleted T cells, or PBMCs. Sample metadata almost always included a de-identified subject ID, COVID-19 status, age in years and sex. Where HLA class I and class II types were available, the types were taken from metadata supplied by the sample provider, not from assay-based typing.

The research as a whole found: How much clinical and demographic metadata was included differed by source and by participant, and the metadata was provided uncurated.

The CDR3 holds 14 amino acids from the cysteine to the phenylalanine. Only the CDR3 portion is preserved as DNA: 42 bases, with reading frame beginning at the first base. Compared with germline, V lacks 5 bases and J lacks 4 bases; bases without a gene match: 5. The germline V gene supplies CDR1 MDHEN and CDR2 SYDVKM. Whole blood was collected in K2EDTA tubes by collaborating institutions according to the institutions' own protocols. For TCRbeta analysis, collaborator samples were shipped as frozen whole blood, as isolated PBMCs, or as DNA extracted from either sample type. TCRbeta CDR3 regions were amplified from genomic DNA by means of the immunoSEQ Assay, a bias-controlled multiplex PCR. The original methods were these. Within the assay, amplification of reference gene primers was used to estimate how many nucleated cells each sample contained. To quantify the absolute abundance of each unique TCRbeta CDR3 rearrangement, sequence reads were collapsed and filtered. Productive Simpson clonality was computed per sample as the square root of Simpson's diversity index over productive rearrangements. TCRdb provides this immuneACCESS table in a form limited to in-frame rearrangements. Some clones are lacking; in checked studies, under half of them reflect an unresolved V gene, and why the rest are absent is not known. V, J and clone size derive from that table, while D and trimming were established from the DNA sequence. The table for this sample lists 300,000 to 400,000 clones; roughly 84% of them were counted only once. In total, the top ten clones hold 1% of the sample.

Notes on this clone: No cognate antigen has been identified for it. It has no much larger one-base neighbor in the sample; base qualities were not kept.

The TCR comes from a man between 45 and 60 years old with active or convalescent COVID-19. Here the chain combines TRBV28 and TRBJ2-7; TRBD1 aligns with 10 central bases. The sample was peripheral blood. The nucleotides read TGTGCCAGCAGTGGCCGGGACAGGGGATACGAGCAGTACTTC. The resulting protein is CASSGRDRGYEQYF.